This T cell receptor beta chain is from a study of blood T cell repertoires in COVID-19. As for the study in general: Researchers got acute and convalescent COVID-19 samples from the United States, Italy and Spain. T cells, B-cell-depleted T cells, or PBMCs provided the cDNA or gDNA that served as material.

Trimming stripped 1 base from V and 5 bases from J, with 11 bases between. The CDR3 covers 14 residues. Germline CDR1 and CDR2: LGHNA and YNFKEQ. This clone was picked up a small number of times. As processed by the authors: Amplification of reference gene primers was used by the study to estimate nucleated cell counts. Generated by immunoSEQ multiplex PCR, the TCRdb table keeps only in-frame clones and is missing some. V, J and clone size reflect that table, while D and trimming were determined from the DNA. Seen here are tens of thousands of clones, roughly four fifths observed once, and the top ten hold approximately 28%.

The clonotype comes from a woman over 75 with acute or convalescent COVID-19. The material sequenced was peripheral blood. The chain couples TRBV4-2 to TRBJ2-5; a weak D match, TRBD2 (6 bases). CDR3 in amino acids: CASSQGGGRETQYF. The CDR3 bases are TGTGCCAGCAGCCAAGGAGGAGGGCGGGAGACCCAGTACTTC.